The T cell receptor (beta chain) under discussion was sequenced for a study of blood T cell repertoires in COVID-19. Profiling relied on immunoSEQ multiplex PCR, and the TCRdb table lists in-frame clones only, not all of them. There are under 200,000 clones in the sample; 70% to 90% occur only once, and about 26% lies in the top ten. V lost 5 bases to trimming and J lost 2 bases, with 10 bases between them. Germline lookup yields CDR1 SEHNR and CDR2 FQNEAQ (reference sequence). The CDR3 has 15 amino acids. The source of this sequence is a middle-aged woman in a cohort exposed to, infected with or recovered from COVID-19 (not recorded which). The chain recombines TRBV7-9 with TRBJ2-6; the D is unclear. The sequencing input was PBMCs or T cells enriched from blood (not recorded which). The CDR3 is CASSPPGAGANVLTF. The CDR3 DNA follows: TGTGCCAGCAGCCCCCCGGGTGCTGGGGCCAACGTCCTGACTTTC.